This T cell receptor beta chain was obtained from a study of T cell responses to AZD1222 COVID-19 vaccine. V shed 3 bases and J 0 bases; nucleotides not matched to a gene: 10. Per germline, CDR1 LGHDT and CDR2 YNNKEL (reference sequence). This CDR3 spans 18 amino acids. Profiling relied on immunoSEQ multiplex PCR, and the TCRdb table lists in-frame clones only, not all of them. The data show more than 95,000 clones, roughly 86% seen once. J is TRBJ2-3 and V is TRBV3-1 (or the pseudogene TRBV3-2); 9 bases agree with TRBD2. The specimen comprised peripheral blood, sampled 28 days after the second dose of the MenACWY control vaccine. The receptor's source is an adult who received the MenACWY meningococcal vaccine as a control. The CDR3 is CASSHQRGAPISTDTQYF. The CDR3 DNA reads as TGTGCCAGCAGCCACCAGCGGGGGGCCCCTATTAGCACAGATACGCAGTATTTT.